This passage covers 26 T cell receptor beta chains from one sample sequenced in a study of blood T cells in healthy people across ages. Primers used in a second PCR of about 7 to 12 cycles were a sample-barcoded 5' primer and a J-beta primer mix. TCRdb re-derived calls from the 5' RACE reads in MiXCR, one entry per CDR3 protein. There are about 680,000 distinct CDR3 sequences in the sample; 49% occur only once, and roughly 31% lies in the top ten. Source material: blood. These receptors were taken from a woman in her sixties or seventies in good health.

This chain uses TRBV25-1 with TRBJ1-1; D perhaps matches TRBD1 (5 bases). The germline CDR1 and CDR2 sequences are MGHDK and SYGVNS. The CDR3 sequence is 15 residues long. V was trimmed by 4 bases and J by 0 bases, leaving 12 bases between them. The CDR3 region has the DNA TGTGCCAGCAGTGTACCCCGGGGGATGAACACTGAAGCTTTCTTT. It encodes CASSVPRGMNTEAFF.

With regard to this clonotype: A much larger clone sits a single nucleotide away, making a read error possible. The V call is TRBV20-1, the J call TRBJ2-7; D may match TRBD1 or TRBD2 (5 bases each). CDR1 and CDR2 from the germline V gene are DFQATT and SNEGSKA (reference sequence). V lost 2 bases and J lost 4, with 18 bases in between. The CDR3 covers 15 residues. The CDR3 DNA sequence: TGCAGTGCTAGACCCCGGGACCGCACCGCTTACGAGCAGTACTTC. Encoded protein: CSARPRDRTAYEQYF.

This clonotype showed up just a few times. The chain recombines TRBV4-1 with TRBJ2-1; 11 bases match TRBD2. The CDR3 is 15 residues long. Germline CDR1 reads MGHRA; CDR2 reads YSYEKL. The V segment lost 3 bases and the J segment 8 bases; nucleotides outside the gene matches: 6. CDR3 sequence: CASSQTSGMLHEQFF. The CDR3 DNA is TGCGCCAGCAGCCAGACTAGCGGGATGCTCCATGAGCAGTTCTTC.

This clonotype was seen ten or more times. This sequence joins TRBV20-1 and TRBJ2-7; 8 bases are shared with TRBD2. The V and J ends lost 4 bases and 5 bases, in that order; junction bases with no gene match: 10. CDR3 length: 14 residues. Germline V gives CDR1 DFQATT, CDR2 SNEGSKA (reference sequence). The CDR3 nucleotides are TGCAGTGCTAACCCCGGGTCGGGAGGGGACGAGCAGTACTTC. Translated, it gives CSANPGSGGDEQYF.

This clonotype was counted ten times or more. This chain connects TRBV20-1 to TRBJ1-1; unclear D gene. Trimming removed 2 bases at V and 1 base at J, with 5 bases between. The CDR3 extends over 12 amino acids. Germline loops: CDR1 DFQATT, CDR2 SNEGSKA (reference sequence). CDR3 region: CSARQPNTEAFF. The CDR3 DNA follows: TGCAGTGCTAGACAACCGAACACTGAAGCTTTCTTT.

This chain connects TRBV28 to TRBJ2-1, with D perhaps TRBD1 (5 bases). The germline V gene encodes CDR1 MDHEN and CDR2 SYDVKM. There are 14 residues in the CDR3. V gave up 5 bases and J gave up 5 bases, with 13 bases separating them. CDR3 loop: CASSTRQPHNEQFF. Written as DNA, the CDR3 is TGTGCCAGCAGTACCAGACAGCCCCACAATGAGCAGTTCTTC.

The table lists this clonotype with a few counts. The chain is built from TRBV28 and TRBJ2-7; TRBD2 might be the D (6 bases). In germline, CDR1 is MDHEN, CDR2 SYDVKM. The germline V and J ends were trimmed by 3 bases and 4 bases, with 16 bases remaining between them. CDR3 length equals 15 residues. DNA of the CDR3: TGTGCCAGCAGTTTGGGTGGGCAGGAGGGGTACGAGCAGTACTTC. Amino acid sequence: CASSLGGQEGYEQYF.

The rearrangement links TRBV7-2 to TRBJ2-1, with 10 positions matching TRBD2. Trimming took 2 bases from V and 7 from J; bases not matched to a gene: 8. The CDR3 extends over 16 amino acids. The germline V gene has CDR1 SGHTA and CDR2 FQGNSA. The CDR3 sequence: CASSLRSAGGRNEQFF. The CDR3 region has the DNA TGTGCCAGCAGCTTACGCTCAGCGGGAGGGAGGAATGAGCAGTTCTTC.

The sample holds a few counts of this clonotype. The chain has TRBV7-2 and TRBJ2-1; 12 bases are shared with TRBD1. V shed 5 bases and J 12 bases; nucleotides not matched to a gene: 11. The V gene's germline CDR1 is SGHTA and CDR2 FQGNSA. CDR3 length: 15 amino acids. This CDR3 is CASSRMGTGGLGQFF. CDR3 coding DNA: TGTGCCAGCAGCCGTATGGGGACAGGGGGCTTGGGGCAGTTCTTC.

There are a few counts of this clonotype. This chain links TRBV11-1 with TRBJ2-7; 8 bases align to TRBD2. Germline V CDR1 and CDR2: SGHAT, FQDESV (reference sequence). The junction had 7 bases not matched to a gene; V was cut back by 6 bases and J by 3 bases. The CDR3 has 14 residues. This CDR3 is CASRWGSGSYEQYF. In DNA form, the CDR3 reads TGTGCCAGCAGATGGGGCAGCGGGAGCTACGAGCAGTACTTC.

This clonotype came up a few times. V is TRBV3-1 and J is TRBJ1-2; D is unclear. The CDR3 has 13 residues. The ends were cut back, 5 bases at V and 7 bases at J, with 14 bases in the middle. Per germline, CDR1 LGHDT and CDR2 YNNKEL (reference sequence). CDR3: CASSTRGPGGYTF. DNA for the CDR3: TGTGCCAGCAGCACCCGAGGCCCGGGTGGCTACACCTTC.

Note on this clonotype: The junction departs from the called germline gene at one end, perhaps through a read error. This chain links TRBV7-7 with TRBJ2-3; D is ambiguous. Germline V gene sequence: CDR1 SSHAT, CDR2 FNYEAQ (reference sequence). This CDR3 region has 17 residues. The DNA for the CDR3 is TGTGCTAGCAGCCCCCCCTCTCCGGCACAGCTTGGAGATACGCAGTATTTT. The encoded protein is CASSPPSPAQLGDTQYF. Full variable domain (rest looked up from reference TRBV7-7 and TRBJ2-3): GAGVSQSPRYKVTKRGQDVTLRCDPISSHATLYWYQQALGQGPEFLTYFNYEAQPDKSGLPSDRFSAERPEGSISTLTIQRTEQRDSAMYRCASSPPSPAQLGDTQYFGPGTRLTVL.

Concerning this clonotype: Just one base apart from a much larger clone, this may be a read error. V is TRBV5-1 and J is TRBJ2-3; 7 nucleotides agree with TRBD2. The CDR3 consists of 15 residues. The germline CDR1 and CDR2 sequences are SGHRS and YFSETQ. CDR3 sequence (DNA): TGCACCAGCAGCTCACGGGAGGCGGGCACAGATACGCAGTATTTT. Amino acid sequence: CTSSSREAGTDTQYF.

The genes are TRBV5-1 and TRBJ2-7; 8 bases map to TRBD1. This CDR3 region has 14 residues. The V gene end was trimmed by 8 bases and the J gene end by 7 bases; junction bases not matched to a gene: 14. CDR1 SGHRS and CDR2 YFSETQ come from the germline V gene. CDR3: CASAPGQANNEQYF. The DNA of the CDR3 is TGCGCCAGTGCGCCGGGACAGGCGAACAATGAGCAGTACTTC.

The V and J genes are TRBV5-4 and TRBJ2-5; TRBD2 might be the D (7 bases). This CDR3 contains 15 residues. Germline V CDR1 and CDR2: SGHNT, YYREEE (reference sequence). With 5 bases removed from V and 5 bases from J, the gap between germline ends came to 19 bases. The CDR3 DNA sequence: TGTGCCAGCAGTTATCGCCGGGGGGCTGGGGAGACCCAGTACTTC. Its translation: CASSYRRGAGETQYF. Combining the CDR3 with reference TRBV5-4 and TRBJ2-5 gives the whole variable domain ETGVTQSPTHLIKTRGQQVTLRCSSQSGHNTVSWYQQALGQGPQFIFQYYREEENGRGNFPPRFSGLQFPNYSSELNVNALELDDSALYLCASSYRRGAGETQYFGPGTRLLVL.

The chain combines TRBV6-2 or TRBV6-3 with TRBJ2-1, with 7 bases aligning to TRBD2. The CDR3 length is 15 residues. Unmatched junction bases numbered 10, after V lost 2 bases and J lost 9 bases. Per germline, CDR1 MNHEY and CDR2 SVGEGT. This chain's CDR3 is CASSYPGLEATEQFF. The CDR3, as DNA: TGTGCCAGCAGTTACCCCGGACTAGAAGCTACTGAGCAGTTCTTC.

The CDR3, as DNA: TGTGCCAGCTCCCGGGCCCAGAGCTCCTACGAGCAGTACTTC. This translates into CASSRAQSSYEQYF. The chain is built from TRBV3-1 and TRBJ2-7; no clear D. The length of the CDR3 is 14 residues. V shed 8 bases and J shed 0 bases, with 14 bases lying between them. Germline loops: CDR1 LGHDT, CDR2 YNNKEL (reference sequence).

The chain is built from TRBV7-8 and TRBJ1-6, with a tentative D call TRBD1 (5 bases). This CDR3 is 14 amino acids long. Germline-derived CDR1 and CDR2 are SGHVS and FQNEAQ. V was shortened by 1 base and J by 6 bases, with 7 bases between the two germline ends. The CDR3 sequence is CASSLEGFNSPLHF. DNA for the CDR3: TGTGCCAGCAGCTTAGAGGGGTTTAATTCACCCCTCCACTTT.

This sequence joins TRBV18 and TRBJ1-2, with D maybe TRBD1 (6 bases). Germline values: CDR1 KGHSH, CDR2 LQKENI. Between the trimmed V and J ends, which lost 3 bases and 3 bases, there was a span of 11 bases. This CDR3 region has 14 residues. This CDR3 is CASSPSTGDYGYTF. The CDR3 coding sequence is TGTGCCAGCTCACCGTCGACAGGAGACTATGGCTACACCTTC. The complete variable domain, with remaining parts taken from reference TRBV18 and TRBJ1-2, reads NAGVMQNPRHLVRRRGQEARLRCSPMKGHSHVYWYRQLPEEGLKFMVYLQKENIIDESGMPKERFSAEFPKEGPSILRIQQVVRGDSAAYFCASSPSTGDYGYTFGSGTRLTVV.

The V and J genes are TRBV4-1 and TRBJ2-3, with D possibly being TRBD1 (6 bases). This CDR3 has 16 amino acids. V lost 2 bases to trimming and J lost 3 bases, with 15 bases between them. Germline V gene lookup returns CDR1 MGHRA and CDR2 YSYEKL. For the CDR3, the DNA is TGCGCCAGCAGCCAAAGTAGCGACAGGATGACAGATACGCAGTATTTT. Translated, it gives CASSQSSDRMTDTQYF.

This chain joins TRBV7-8 and TRBJ2-4; D is undetermined. The CDR3 covers 15 residues. V lost 1 base and J lost 1, with 8 bases in between. Per the germline V gene, CDR1 is SGHVS and CDR2 is FQNEAQ. CDR3 sequence: CASSLDQVAKNIQYF. Written as DNA, the CDR3 is TGTGCCAGCAGCTTAGATCAGGTTGCCAAAAACATTCAGTACTTC.

This clonotype occurred a few times. V usage is TRBV9 and J usage is TRBJ1-2, with TRBD1 matching over 8 bases. The CDR3 runs 14 residues. Germline V CDR1 and CDR2: SGDLS, YYNGEE. J lost 5 bases, V lost 4 bases, and 7 bases had no gene match. The CDR3 loop reads CASSLRTGQYGYTF. Here the CDR3 DNA reads TGTGCCAGCAGCCTTCGGACAGGGCAGTATGGCTACACCTTC.

The sample holds a few counts of this clonotype. The J gene is TRBJ2-4, the V gene TRBV24-1; possibly TRBD1 for D (5 bases). Looked up from germline, CDR1 is KGHDR and CDR2 is SFDVKD. V dropped 2 bases and J dropped 2 bases, with 9 bases sitting between them. The CDR3 extends over 15 amino acids. CDR3 amino acids: CATSDSTDTKNIQYF. The CDR3 nucleotides read TGTGCCACCAGTGATTCGACGGACACCAAAAACATTCAGTACTTC.

This clonotype was seen many times. The chain combines TRBV29-1 with TRBJ1-1; D may be TRBD1 (6 bases). V was trimmed by 7 bases and J by 5 bases, leaving 14 bases between them. CDR1 and CDR2 (germline): SQVTM, ANQGSEA. The CDR3 has 12 residues. DNA of the CDR3: TGCAGCGGCCTGACAGGAGGAACTGAAGCTTTCTTT. It encodes CSGLTGGTEAFF.

This rearrangement joins TRBV7-9 to TRBJ2-3; D may correspond to TRBD1 or TRBD2 (5 bases each). CDR3 length equals 14 residues. Germline V CDR1 and CDR2: SEHNR, FQNEAQ (reference sequence). The V end lost 0 bases, the J end lost 5 bases, and 9 bases lay between the germline ends. CDR3 region: CASSLAGTGDTQYF. The CDR3 DNA follows: TGTGCCAGCAGCTTAGCGGGGACGGGAGATACGCAGTATTTT. Using reference TRBV7-9 and TRBJ2-3 for the parts outside the CDR3, the full variable domain is DTGVSQNPRHKITKRGQNVTFRCDPISEHNRLYWYRQTLGQGPEFLTYFQNEAQLEKSRLLSDRFSAERPKGSFSTLEIQRTEQGDSAMYLCASSLAGTGDTQYFGPGTRLTVL.

The chain recombines TRBV29-1 with TRBJ1-1; TRBD1 is a possible D gene (5 bases). Germline V gene data show CDR1 as SQVTM and CDR2 as ANQGSEA. V was shortened by 4 bases and J by 0 bases, with 9 bases between the two germline ends. This CDR3 has 13 residues. The CDR3 region has the DNA TGCAGCGTTGCAGGGATAATGAACACTGAAGCTTTCTTT. Protein sequence: CSVAGIMNTEAFF.